This T cell receptor (beta chain) was sequenced for a study of T cells in Graves' hyperthyroidism and ophthalmopathy. Overall study findings and caveats: The model made its ophthalmopathy prediction, and onset followed a median around 6.9 months later.

This clonotype has at least ten counts. Its antigen remains unidentified. In germline, CDR1 is SQVTM, CDR2 ANQGSEA. V was cut by 4 bases and J by 8 bases, with 11 bases left in between. The CDR3 contains 11 residues. The authors deemed Graves' hyperthyroidism stable absent ophthalmopathy progression within 18 months. Using RNA transcripts as the source, TCR beta CDR3 regions were amplified. HTBI primers drove first-round RT-PCR of the TCR CDR3. TCRdb redid the calling of the multiplex PCR reads with MiXCR, one entry per CDR3 protein. The sample has approximately 480,000 distinct CDR3 sequences, under 25% seen once.

The chain couples TRBV29-1 to TRBJ1-2; unclear D gene. The source is a man aged 18 to 29 with Graves' hyperthyroidism. The sample was blood. This CDR3 is CSVASGRGYTF. The CDR3 coding sequence is TGCAGCGTTGCGTCCGGGCGCGGCTACACCTTC.